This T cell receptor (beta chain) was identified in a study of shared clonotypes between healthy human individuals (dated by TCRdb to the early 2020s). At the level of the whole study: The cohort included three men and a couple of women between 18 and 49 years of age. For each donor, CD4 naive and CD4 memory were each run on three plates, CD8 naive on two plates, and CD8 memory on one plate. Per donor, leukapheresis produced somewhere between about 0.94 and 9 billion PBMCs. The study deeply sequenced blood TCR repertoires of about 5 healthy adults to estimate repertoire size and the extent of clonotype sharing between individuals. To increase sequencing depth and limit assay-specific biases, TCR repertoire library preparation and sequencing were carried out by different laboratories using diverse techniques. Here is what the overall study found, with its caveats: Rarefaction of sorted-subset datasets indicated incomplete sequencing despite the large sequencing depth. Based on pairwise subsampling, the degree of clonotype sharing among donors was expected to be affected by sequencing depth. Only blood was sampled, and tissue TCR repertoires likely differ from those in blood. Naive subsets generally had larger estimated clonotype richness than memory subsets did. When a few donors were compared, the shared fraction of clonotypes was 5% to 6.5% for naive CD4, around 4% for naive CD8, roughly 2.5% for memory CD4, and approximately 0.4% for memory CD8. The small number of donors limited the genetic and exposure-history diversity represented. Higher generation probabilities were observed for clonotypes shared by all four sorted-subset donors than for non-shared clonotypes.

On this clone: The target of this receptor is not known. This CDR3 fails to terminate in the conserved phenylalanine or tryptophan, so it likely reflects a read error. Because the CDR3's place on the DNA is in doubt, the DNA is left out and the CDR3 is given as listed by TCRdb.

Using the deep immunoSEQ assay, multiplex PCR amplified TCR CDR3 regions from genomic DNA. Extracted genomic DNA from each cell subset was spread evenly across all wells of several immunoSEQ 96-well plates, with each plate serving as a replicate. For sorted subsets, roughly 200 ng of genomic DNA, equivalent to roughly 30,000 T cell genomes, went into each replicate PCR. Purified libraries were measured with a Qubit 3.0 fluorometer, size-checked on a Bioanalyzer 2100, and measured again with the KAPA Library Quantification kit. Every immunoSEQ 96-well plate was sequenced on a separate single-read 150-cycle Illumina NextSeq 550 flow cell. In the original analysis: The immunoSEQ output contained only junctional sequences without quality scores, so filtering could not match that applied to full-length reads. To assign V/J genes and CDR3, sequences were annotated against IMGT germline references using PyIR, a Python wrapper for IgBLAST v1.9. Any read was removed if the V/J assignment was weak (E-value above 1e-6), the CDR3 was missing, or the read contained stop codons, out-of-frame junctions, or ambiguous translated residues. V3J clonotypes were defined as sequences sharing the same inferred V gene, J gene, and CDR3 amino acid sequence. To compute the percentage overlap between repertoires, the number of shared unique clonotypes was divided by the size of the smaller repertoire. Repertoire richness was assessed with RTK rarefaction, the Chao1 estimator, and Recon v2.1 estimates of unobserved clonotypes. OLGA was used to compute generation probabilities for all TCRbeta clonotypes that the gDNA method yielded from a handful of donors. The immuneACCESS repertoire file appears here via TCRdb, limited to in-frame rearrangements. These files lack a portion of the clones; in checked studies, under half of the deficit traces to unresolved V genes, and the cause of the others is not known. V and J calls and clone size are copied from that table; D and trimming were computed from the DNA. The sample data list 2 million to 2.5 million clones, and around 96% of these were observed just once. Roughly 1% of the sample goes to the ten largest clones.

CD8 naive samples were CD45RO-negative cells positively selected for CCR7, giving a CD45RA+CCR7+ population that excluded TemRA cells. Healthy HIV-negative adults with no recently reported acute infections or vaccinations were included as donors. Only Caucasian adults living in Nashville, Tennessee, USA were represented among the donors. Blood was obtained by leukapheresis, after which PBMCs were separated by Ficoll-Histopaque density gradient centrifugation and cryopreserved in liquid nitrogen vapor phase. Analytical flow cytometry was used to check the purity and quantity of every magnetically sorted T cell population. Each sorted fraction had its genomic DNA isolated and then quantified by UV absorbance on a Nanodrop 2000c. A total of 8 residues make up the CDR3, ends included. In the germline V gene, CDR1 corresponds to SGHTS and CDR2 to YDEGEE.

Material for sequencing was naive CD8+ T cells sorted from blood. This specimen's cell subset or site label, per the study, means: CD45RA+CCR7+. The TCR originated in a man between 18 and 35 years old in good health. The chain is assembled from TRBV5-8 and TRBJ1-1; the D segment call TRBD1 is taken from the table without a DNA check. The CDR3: CASSTGPM.